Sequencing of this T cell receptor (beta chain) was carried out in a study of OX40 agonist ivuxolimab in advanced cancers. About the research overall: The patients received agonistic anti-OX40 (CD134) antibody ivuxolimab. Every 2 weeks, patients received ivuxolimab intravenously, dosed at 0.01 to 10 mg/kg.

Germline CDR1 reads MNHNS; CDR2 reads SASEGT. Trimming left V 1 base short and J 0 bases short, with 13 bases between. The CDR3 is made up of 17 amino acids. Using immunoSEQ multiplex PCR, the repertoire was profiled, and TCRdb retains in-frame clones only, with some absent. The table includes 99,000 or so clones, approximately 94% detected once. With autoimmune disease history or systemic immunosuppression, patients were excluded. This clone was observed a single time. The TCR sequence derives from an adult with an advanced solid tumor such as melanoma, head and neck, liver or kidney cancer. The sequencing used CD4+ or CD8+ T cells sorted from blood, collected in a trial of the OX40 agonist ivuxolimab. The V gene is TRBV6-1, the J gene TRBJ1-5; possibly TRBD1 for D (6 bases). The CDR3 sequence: CASSEGSGGASNQPQHF. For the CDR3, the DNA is TGTGCCAGCAGTGAAGGGAGCGGGGGCGCTAGCAATCAGCCCCAGCATTTT.